A selection of T cell receptor beta chains follows, all from one sample in a study of shared clonotypes between healthy human individuals. Here immunoSEQ multiplex PCR was the method, and the copy in TCRdb shows in-frame clones only, minus some. The sample comprises about 690,000 clones, about 92% of which are singletons, and 30% to 40% rests with the top ten. The sample was memory CD8+ T cells from PBMCs. Every receptor here comes from a man aged 18 to 29 in good health. Some clones in this sample may be carry-over from other donors' samples. The CDR3 runs from the conserved cysteine through the conserved F or W. The D gene is left open where the match is weak. Some rows have no size entry. The others give once, few or many, or a class for an expanded clone.

v_gene	d_gene	j_gene	abundance	CDR3aa	CDR3nt
TRBV14	NA	TRBJ1-1	once	CASSQAPMGLNTEAFF	TGTGCCAGCAGCCAAGCCCCCATGGGCTTGAACACTGAAGCTTTCTTT
TRBV21-1	NA	TRBJ1-5	NA	CASSKWGSRVWHQPQHF	TGTGCCAGCAGCAAATGGGGGTCCAGGGTATGGCATCAGCCCCAGCATTTT
TRBV28	TRBD2	TRBJ2-7	NA	CASSLRGLDEQYF	TGTGCCAGCAGTTTGCGGGGGTTGGACGAGCAGTACTTC
TRBV10-2	TRBD1	TRBJ1-3	NA	CASSNPGQSLLSWAIYF	TGCGCCAGTTCAAATCCGGGACAGAGTCTCTTATCGTGGGCCATATATTTT
TRBV6-5	TRBD1	TRBJ2-3	NA	CASSYDRDRGTDTQYF	TGTGCCAGCAGTTACGACCGGGACAGGGGCACAGATACGCAGTATTTT
TRBV19	TRBD2	TRBJ2-1	NA	CASMGLAGVNEQFF	TGTGCCAGTATGGGACTAGCGGGAGTCAATGAGCAGTTCTTC
TRBV7-9	NA	TRBJ1-4	NA	CASSLSREGTNEKLFF	TGTGCCAGCAGCTTGTCCAGGGAAGGAACTAATGAAAAACTGTTTTTT
TRBV27	NA	TRBJ1-2	NA	CASSPREAHYGYTF	TGTGCCAGCAGTCCACGGGAGGCGCACTATGGCTACACCTTC
TRBV6-1	TRBD1	TRBJ1-1	NA	CASRPGQSLSEAFF	TGTGCCAGCAGGCCGGGACAGTCTCTATCTGAAGCTTTCTTT
TRBV19	NA	TRBJ2-1	NA	CASNQGTLQFF	TGTGCCAGTAATCAAGGGACACTTCAGTTCTTC
TRBV29-1	NA	TRBJ2-7	once	CSVERRVGEQYF	TGCAGCGTCGAACGCAGGGTCGGCGAGCAGTACTTC
TRBV28	NA	TRBJ1-5	NA	CASSSWGGGQPQHF	TGTGCCAGCAGTTCGTGGGGAGGCGGCCAGCCCCAGCATTTT
TRBV4-1	TRBD1	TRBJ2-7	NA	CASSQDSTGYYEQYF	TGCGCCAGCAGCCAAGATTCGACAGGGTACTACGAGCAGTACTTC
TRBV19	TRBD1	TRBJ1-1	NA	CASRGQGVVTEAFF	TGTGCCAGTAGGGGACAGGGGGTTGTCACTGAAGCTTTCTTT
TRBV7-9	TRBD2	TRBJ2-3	NA	CASSSGGRTDTQYF	TGTGCCAGCAGCTCGGGCGGGAGAACAGATACGCAGTATTTT
TRBV5-1	TRBD2	TRBJ2-3	NA	CASSLIAGGALSTDTQYF	TGCGCCAGCAGCTTAATAGCGGGAGGGGCACTTAGCACAGATACGCAGTATTTT
TRBV28	NA	TRBJ2-3	NA	CASSSSDTQYF	TGTGCCAGCAGCTCCTCAGATACGCAGTATTTT
TRBV28	NA	TRBJ2-2	NA	CASKLGAAFPGELFF	TGTGCCAGCAAACTAGGGGCCGCTTTTCCCGGGGAGCTGTTTTTT
TRBV6-5	NA	TRBJ2-7	NA	CASSYDRTGIPYEQYF	TGTGCCAGCAGTTATGACCGCACAGGGATCCCCTACGAGCAGTACTTC
TRBV5-6	TRBD2	TRBJ2-7	NA	CASSYSGSGYEQYF	TGTGCCAGCAGCTACAGCGGGAGTGGGTACGAGCAGTACTTC
TRBV7-2	NA	TRBJ2-7	NA	CASSLDWGLYEQYF	TGTGCCAGCAGCTTAGATTGGGGATTGTACGAGCAGTACTTC
TRBV10-3	TRBD1	TRBJ1-1	NA	CAISGMGQGTPGAFF	TGTGCCATCAGTGGTATGGGACAGGGGACACCGGGCGCTTTCTTT
TRBV27	NA	TRBJ2-7	NA	CASSWSGSYEQYF	TGTGCCAGCAGTTGGTCAGGCTCCTACGAGCAGTACTTC
TRBV6-1	NA	TRBJ2-7	NA	CASSDRLAYEQYF	TGTGCCAGCAGTGACCGTCTAGCGTACGAGCAGTACTTC
TRBV9	TRBD2	TRBJ2-1	NA	CASSVTSGRDNEQFF	TGTGCCAGCAGCGTTACTAGCGGGAGGGACAATGAGCAGTTCTTC
TRBV4-1	NA	TRBJ2-3	NA	CASSHREGVGTDTQYF	TGCGCCAGCAGCCACAGGGAAGGTGTGGGCACAGATACGCAGTATTTT
TRBV5-1	NA	TRBJ2-7	NA	CASSLGIGRSYEQYF	TGCGCCAGCAGCTTGGGTATCGGACGGAGCTACGAGCAGTACTTC